The 29 T cell receptor beta chains in this list originate from one sample, sequenced in a study of CD8 T cells in ankylosing spondylitis. From the 5' RACE reads, TCRdb called clonotypes with MiXCR, one entry per CDR3 protein. Among about 340,000 distinct CDR3 sequences listed, 20% were seen once. The specimen was blood, either unsorted or a sorted T cell fraction (not recorded which). The receptor source for this set is a male donor with ankylosing spondylitis or in good health (not recorded which).

This clonotype was seen more than once but under ten times. J is TRBJ1-1 and V is TRBV20-1, with 9 bases matching TRBD1. Per germline, CDR1 DFQATT and CDR2 SNEGSKA (reference sequence). Trimming cost V 1 base and J 4 bases; bases outside gene matches: 7. This CDR3 contains 15 residues. The CDR3 nucleotides are TGCAGTGCTAGAGTCTCCGGGACAGGGTTCACTGAAGCTTTCTTT. This codes for CSARVSGTGFTEAFF.

This clonotype has a count of ten or more. The V gene is TRBV12-3 or TRBV12-4, the J gene TRBJ2-7; no firm D call. The CDR3 is 14 amino acids. V was cut by 3 bases and J by 3 bases, with 12 bases left in between. CDR3 DNA: TGTGCCAGCAGTTTGCCCGACACTATCTACGAGCAGTACTTC. Its translation is CASSLPDTIYEQYF.

This clonotype was counted a few times. The chain employs TRBV9 and TRBJ2-7; 8 bases agree with TRBD1. Germline loops: CDR1 SGDLS, CDR2 YYNGEE. The V and J ends lost 0 bases and 7 bases, in that order; junction bases with no gene match: 12. The CDR3 loop spans 16 amino acids. The CDR3 region is CASSVAPGQAMWEQYF. CDR3 nucleotide sequence: TGTGCCAGCAGCGTAGCACCGGGACAGGCGATGTGGGAGCAGTACTTC. The full variable domain, completed using reference TRBV9 and TRBJ2-7, is DSGVTQTPKHLITATGQRVTLRCSPRSGDLSVYWYQQSLDQGLQFLIQYYNGEERAKGNILERFSAQQFPDLHSELNLSSLELGDSALYFCASSVAPGQAMWEQYFGPGTRLTVT.

V usage is TRBV4-2 and J usage is TRBJ2-4; TRBD1 matches 7 bases. CDR1 is LGHNA, CDR2 YNFKEQ, per germline. The CDR3 is 14 amino acids. V was clipped by 3 bases and J by 8 bases; unmatched bases: 7. The chain's CDR3 is CASSQTGSMDIQYF. Here the CDR3 DNA reads TGTGCCAGCAGCCAGACAGGGAGTATGGACATTCAGTACTTC.

The chain joins TRBV6-5 to TRBJ2-1; 7 bases are shared with TRBD2. The CDR3 length is 16 residues. The V segment lost 4 bases and the J segment 2 bases; nucleotides outside the gene matches: 8. Germline V gives CDR1 MNHEY, CDR2 SVGAGI. DNA of the CDR3: TGTGCCAGCAGTTTCACAGCGGGGCCACCCTACAATGAGCAGTTCTTC. Translation gives CASSFTAGPPYNEQFF.

This clonotype has more than one count but fewer than ten. This chain uses TRBV9 with TRBJ2-7; D is unclear. Trimming took off 0 bases at V and 1 base at J, with 11 bases between the two ends. The CDR3 is 15 residues long. Germline V gene lookup returns CDR1 SGDLS and CDR2 YYNGEE. DNA for the CDR3: TGTGCCAGCAGCGTAGACGGCGGTGGGTCCTACGAGCAGTACTTC. The encoded protein is CASSVDGGGSYEQYF.

The genes are TRBV18 and TRBJ2-1, with D possibly being TRBD2 (6 bases). V shed 3 bases and J shed 10 bases, with 13 bases lying between them. Germline CDR1 and CDR2: KGHSH and LQKENI. There are 13 residues in the CDR3. The CDR3 sequence: CASSPLSGGEQFF. As DNA, the CDR3 is TGTGCCAGCTCACCCCTGTCCGGGGGAGAGCAGTTCTTC.

The chain recombines TRBV12-3 or TRBV12-4 with TRBJ1-4; D is possibly TRBD1 (5 bases). This CDR3 has 15 residues. V was trimmed by 4 bases and J by 5 bases, leaving 14 bases between them. CDR3 residues: CASSSRRDRNEKLFF. The CDR3 DNA reads TGTGCCAGCAGTTCCCGCAGGGATAGGAATGAAAAACTGTTTTTT.

In its sample, this clonotype was seen a few times. The J gene is TRBJ1-4, the V gene TRBV9; a weak D match, TRBD1 (6 bases). The CDR3 runs 15 residues. V lost 4 bases to trimming and J lost 4 bases, with 14 bases between them. The germline gives CDR1 SGDLS, CDR2 YYNGEE. The CDR3 DNA is TGTGCCAGCAGCCCCTTACAGGGCGGTAATGAAAAACTGTTTTTT. Amino acids: CASSPLQGGNEKLFF.

This clonotype was observed a handful of times. The chain is built from TRBV29-1 and TRBJ2-7; D not resolved. Trimming left V 2 bases short and J 6 bases short, with 11 bases between. This CDR3 has 12 residues. The germline gives CDR1 SQVTM, CDR2 ANQGSEA. CDR3 loop: CSVESSEAEQYF. CDR3 coding DNA: TGCAGCGTTGAAAGCTCAGAGGCCGAGCAGTACTTC.

This clonotype was detected only a few times. The CDR3 DNA reads as TGCAGCGTTGAATGGGCAGGGTCGGTTACAGATACGCAGTATTTT. The encoded protein is CSVEWAGSVTDTQYF. This chain connects TRBV29-1 to TRBJ2-3; a weak D match, TRBD1 (5 bases). Trimming shortened V by 2 bases and J by 3 bases, and 15 bases separated the two germline ends. This CDR3 has 15 residues. Germline assignment: CDR1 SQVTM and CDR2 ANQGSEA.

The V and J genes are TRBV11-2 and TRBJ2-4, with a possible D match to TRBD2 (7 bases). Trimming stripped 2 bases from V and 0 bases from J, with 11 bases between. The germline CDR1 and CDR2 sequences are SGHAT and FQNNGV. The CDR3 sequence is 16 residues long. CDR3 loop: CASSLRGGLAKNIQYF. The CDR3, as DNA: TGTGCCAGCAGCTTAAGGGGGGGGTTAGCCAAAAACATTCAGTACTTC.

The J gene is TRBJ2-3, the V gene TRBV4-2; 8 bases line up with TRBD2. Germline CDR1 reads LGHNA; CDR2 reads YNFKEQ. The V gene end was trimmed by 4 bases and the J gene end by 11 bases; junction bases not matched to a gene: 2. There are 11 residues in the CDR3. This CDR3 reads CASSPGTRQYF. As DNA, the CDR3 is TGTGCCAGCAGCCCGGGGACTAGGCAGTATTTT.

The table lists this clonotype with a few counts. This sequence joins TRBV29-1 and TRBJ2-7; D might be TRBD2 (6 bases). Deletions cut 6 bases from V and 2 bases from J, with 17 bases between. The CDR3 has 14 residues. Germline values: CDR1 SQVTM, CDR2 ANQGSEA. The CDR3: CSVEGLEKPYEQYF. CDR3 nucleotide sequence: TGCAGCGTGGAGGGGCTAGAAAAACCCTACGAGCAGTACTTC.

In this sample, this clonotype turned up a few times. The J gene is TRBJ2-5, the V gene TRBV11-2; 8 bases align to TRBD1. Germline-derived CDR1 and CDR2 are SGHAT and FQNNGV. The CDR3 sequence is 17 residues long. After removal of 5 bases from V and 5 bases from J, the junction contained 16 bases not matched to a gene. CDR3: CASSAGQAAAAGETQYF. The DNA for the CDR3 is TGTGCCAGCAGCGCGGGACAGGCGGCCGCGGCGGGGGAGACCCAGTACTTC.

The table lists this clonotype with a few counts. V gene TRBV15 combines with J gene TRBJ2-2; D is unclear. The CDR3 spans 14 residues. Per the germline V gene, CDR1 is LNHNV and CDR2 is YYDKDF (reference sequence). Trimming took off 1 base at V and 7 bases at J, with 10 bases between the two ends. The CDR3 is CATSRAAENGELFF. The CDR3 DNA follows: TGTGCCACCAGCAGAGCGGCGGAAAACGGGGAGCTGTTTTTT.

The chain is built from TRBV29-1 and TRBJ2-3; 10 bases match TRBD2. The junction had 8 bases not matched to a gene; V was cut back by 7 bases and J by 4 bases. CDR1 and CDR2 from the germline V gene are SQVTM and ANQGSEA. The CDR3 runs 14 residues. The CDR3 DNA reads as TGCAGCGCTGTACTAGCGGGGCGCGCAGATACGCAGTATTTT. Amino acids: CSAVLAGRADTQYF.

This clonotype turned up a few times. CDR3 bases: TGTGCCAGCAGCTCCCTACAGGGGTTCGGCGGCAATCAGCCCCAGCATTTT. Translating it yields CASSSLQGFGGNQPQHF. This chain joins TRBV27 and TRBJ1-5; 7 positions match TRBD1. The CDR3 is made up of 17 amino acids. Trimming cost V 6 bases and J 2 bases; bases outside gene matches: 13. Germline V CDR1 and CDR2: MNHEY, SMNVEV (reference sequence).

This rearrangement joins TRBV2 to TRBJ2-7; a weak D match, TRBD2 (6 bases). The CDR3 is 14 residues long. The V gene's germline CDR1 is SNHLY and CDR2 FYNNEI. V dropped 5 bases and J dropped 2 bases, with 13 bases sitting between them. The CDR3 loop is CASSLRDLTYEQYF. In DNA form, the CDR3 reads TGTGCCAGCAGTCTCCGGGACTTGACCTACGAGCAGTACTTC.

This sequence joins TRBV29-1 and TRBJ2-3, with 11 bases identical to TRBD1. CDR3 length: 15 amino acids. The germline V gene encodes CDR1 SQVTM and CDR2 ANQGSEA. V was clipped by 3 bases and J by 6 bases; unmatched bases: 8. The CDR3 reads CSVDPDRGLLDTQYF. CDR3 DNA sequence: TGCAGCGTTGACCCGGACAGGGGGCTTCTGGATACGCAGTATTTT.

This clonotype has only a few counts. V is TRBV27 and J is TRBJ2-3; no clear D gene. The CDR3 contains 14 residues. V was trimmed by 5 bases and J by 1 base, leaving 10 bases between them. Germline lookup yields CDR1 MNHEY and CDR2 SMNVEV (reference sequence). Here the CDR3 DNA reads TGTGCCAGCAGTCACAGAGCACGCACAGATACGCAGTATTTT. It is translated as CASSHRARTDTQYF.

This clonotype was found many times. The V call is TRBV12-3 or TRBV12-4, the J call TRBJ2-5, with TRBD2 matching 8 bases. V dropped 3 bases and J dropped 4; count of bases not matched to a gene: 13. The CDR3 has 17 amino acids. The CDR3 DNA reads TGTGCCAGCAGTTTGTGGCCTTTTCGGGGGGGCCGAGAGACCCAGTACTTC. Its translation is CASSLWPFRGGRETQYF.

This clonotype was seen only a few times. The chain combines TRBV5-1 with TRBJ2-3; D tentatively reads TRBD1 or TRBD2 (5 bases each). V was cut by 7 bases and J by 2 bases, with 23 bases left in between. CDR3 length: 17 residues. Germline values: CDR1 SGHRS, CDR2 YFSETQ. The CDR3 DNA sequence: TGCGCCAGCGGTTGGGACCATCCTACCTCAACCACAGATACGCAGTATTTT. It encodes CASGWDHPTSTTDTQYF.

The V and J genes are TRBV12-3 or TRBV12-4 and TRBJ2-3; D unresolved. The CDR3 totals 12 residues. V was pared by 5 bases and J by 5 bases, with 8 bases between. The CDR3 region has the DNA TGTGCCAGCAGTCCAATCCAAGATACGCAGTATTTT. Translating gives CASSPIQDTQYF.

The chain couples TRBV20-1 to TRBJ2-7, with TRBD1 identical over 9 bases. In germline, CDR1 is DFQATT, CDR2 SNEGSKA (reference sequence). Losses at the gene ends were 8 bases for V and 6 bases for J; bases not matched to a gene: 14. CDR3 length equals 14 residues. Here the CDR3 DNA reads TGCAGTTCTCCGTGGACAGGGGTAGGATCCGAGCAGTACTTC. Amino acid sequence: CSSPWTGVGSEQYF.

This clonotype was seen only a few times. The chain recombines TRBV5-1 with TRBJ2-7; no firm D call. Between the trimmed V and J ends, which lost 0 bases and 1 base, there was a span of 11 bases. The CDR3 consists of 15 residues. Germline V lookup: CDR1 SGHRS, CDR2 YFSETQ. The CDR3 sequence: CASSLVALPSYEQYF. CDR3 in DNA: TGCGCCAGCAGCTTGGTTGCTCTACCGTCCTACGAGCAGTACTTC.

The J gene is TRBJ1-5, the V gene TRBV2, with D possibly matching TRBD1 (5 bases). CDR3 length: 15 amino acids. The germline CDR1 and CDR2 sequences are SNHLY and FYNNEI. V was trimmed by 8 bases and J by 6 bases, leaving 20 bases between them. CDR3 DNA sequence: TGTGCCAGCCGAGAAGTGGGGGAAGGGAGTCAGCCCCAGCATTTT. This translates into CASREVGEGSQPQHF.

The chain couples TRBV20-1 to TRBJ2-2; TRBD1 is a possible D gene (6 bases). Germline V lookup: CDR1 DFQATT, CDR2 SNEGSKA (reference sequence). The CDR3 has 15 amino acids. Deletions cut 1 base from V and 1 base from J, with 10 bases between. CDR3 coding DNA: TGCAGTGCTAGAGGGGACACCGTGAACACCGGGGAGCTGTTTTTT. It translates to CSARGDTVNTGELFF.

The chain carries TRBV4-1 and TRBJ2-7; D call uncertain. The germline V gene encodes CDR1 MGHRA and CDR2 YSYEKL. V was pared by 2 bases and J by 1 base, with 15 bases between. This CDR3 is 16 amino acids long. CDR3 coding DNA: TGCGCCAGCAGCCAACCGGACGGAATTCCGTCCTACGAGCAGTACTTC. Translated: CASSQPDGIPSYEQYF.